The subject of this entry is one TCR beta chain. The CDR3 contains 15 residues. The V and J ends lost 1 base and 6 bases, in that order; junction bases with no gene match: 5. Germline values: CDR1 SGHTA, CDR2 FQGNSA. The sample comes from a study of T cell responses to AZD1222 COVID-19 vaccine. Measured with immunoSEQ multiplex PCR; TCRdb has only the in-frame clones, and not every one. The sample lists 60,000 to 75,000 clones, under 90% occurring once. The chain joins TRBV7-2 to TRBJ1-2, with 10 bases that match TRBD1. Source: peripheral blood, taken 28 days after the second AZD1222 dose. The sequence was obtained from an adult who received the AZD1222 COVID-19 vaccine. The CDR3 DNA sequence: TGTGCCAGCAGCTTAGGTTTTGGGACAGGGGATGGCTACACCTTC. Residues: CASSLGFGTGDGYTF.